This TCR beta chain was sequenced in a study of vaccination and CD4 T cells after COVID-19. Findings of the study overall: Clonotypes reactive to SARS-CoV-2 had a median that went up from around 20 to 38, but not significantly.

Germline V gene data show CDR1 as MNHEY and CDR2 as SVGEGT. This CDR3 has 13 residues. V lost 5 bases to trimming and J lost 5 bases; unmatched junction nucleotides: 4. Treatment described: roughly 10-day PBMC culture with coronavirus spike peptide pools or control peptides (ViraFEST assay). Antigen-specific T cell expansion with peptide pools preceded TCR sequencing in the ViraFEST approach. This clonotype was picked up a small number of times. Its target is not known. With the Oncomine TCR Beta short-read assay, DNA from cultured CD4+ T cells was sequenced. The template was genomic DNA from cultured CD4+ T cells. TCRdb recomputed calls from the PCR reads with MiXCR, one row per CDR3 protein. The data show roughly 20,000 distinct CDR3 sequences, approximately 40% seen once.

This specimen was CD4+ T cells from blood, cultured in vitro, taken before SARS-CoV-2 vaccination. The receptor's source is a human donor who had recovered from COVID-19. This chain joins TRBV6-2 or TRBV6-3 and TRBJ2-7, with 9 bases fitting TRBD1. The CDR3 here is CASSQQGANEQYF. DNA for the CDR3: TGTGCCAGCAGTCAACAGGGGGCCAACGAGCAGTACTTC.